These 21 T cell receptor beta chains came from one sample sequenced in a study of blood T cell repertoires in COVID-19. TCRdb's copy holds only in-frame clones and misses some; the assay was immunoSEQ multiplex PCR. Counted here are about 370,000 clones, 70% to 90% occurring once; the ten biggest clones make up more than 9%. Specimen: peripheral blood. All receptors derive from a woman between 25 and 40 years old with COVID-19, enrolled during active disease.

The genes are TRBV5-1 and TRBJ1-3; 8 bases are shared with TRBD1. Germline V gives CDR1 SGHRS, CDR2 YFSETQ. J gave up 0 bases and V 3 bases, and 11 bases lay outside the gene matches. The length of the CDR3 is 18 residues. The chain's CDR3 is CASSSASGGSNSGNTIYF. The DNA for the CDR3 is TGCGCCAGCAGCTCGGCTTCAGGGGGCTCGAACTCTGGAAACACCATATATTTT. Using reference TRBV5-1 and TRBJ1-3 for the parts outside the CDR3, the full variable domain is KAGVTQTPRYLIKTRGQQVTLSCSPISGHRSVSWYQQTPGQGLQFLFEYFSETQRNKGNFPGRFSGRQFSNSRSEMNVSTLELGDSALYLCASSSASGGSNSGNTIYFGEGSWLTVV.

The chain employs TRBV5-6 and TRBJ2-7; D might be TRBD2 (6 bases). Trimming removed 1 base at V and 5 bases at J, with 19 bases between. The CDR3 is 16 residues long. Germline CDR1 SGHDT, CDR2 YYEEEE. This CDR3 is CASSLLPSATSHEQYF. CDR3 coding DNA: TGTGCCAGCAGCTTGTTGCCTAGCGCGACGAGTCACGAGCAGTACTTC.

This clone occurred a few times. Other DNA sequences in this sample translate to the same CDR3. The CDR3 DNA follows: TGTGCCAGCAGCTTAGGGACAGAACCCTACGAGCAGTACTTC. Protein product: CASSLGTEPYEQYF. The rearrangement uses TRBV7-9 and TRBJ2-7; possibly TRBD1 for D (6 bases). The CDR3 totals 14 residues. The V end was cut by 1 base, the J end by 2 bases, with 9 bases between. From germline, CDR1 is SEHNR and CDR2 FQNEAQ (reference sequence).

Of note for this clone: Sequence at one end of the junction differs from germline and may be a read error. The rearrangement joins TRBV6-5 to TRBJ2-2; D is perhaps TRBD1 (6 bases). CDR1 and CDR2 (germline): MNHEY, SVGAGI. There are 13 residues in the CDR3. CDR3 sequence (DNA): TGTGTCAGCAGGGGCCTTTTGGCCGGGGAGCTGTTTTTT. It codes for CVSRGLLAGELFF.

The CDR3: CASRGAGVGTDTQYF. The DNA of the CDR3 is TGTGCCAGCAGAGGAGCGGGGGTTGGCACAGATACGCAGTATTTT. The chain carries TRBV2 and TRBJ2-3, with 8 bases fitting TRBD2. Germline CDR1 reads SNHLY; CDR2 reads FYNNEI. CDR3 size: 15 residues. V shed 6 bases and J 1 base; nucleotides not matched to a gene: 6.

The J gene is TRBJ2-1, the V gene TRBV6-5; TRBD2 is a possible D gene (5 bases). Trimming pared 8 bases from V and 8 bases from J, leaving 16 bases between. From germline, CDR1 is MNHEY and CDR2 SVGAGI. CDR3 size: 13 residues. As DNA, the CDR3 is TGTGCCAGCTCCGGGGTCCTACTGGATGAGCAGTTCTTC. Translated: CASSGVLLDEQFF.

This CDR3 reads CASSGGDSSYEQYF. The CDR3 region has the DNA TGTGCCAGCAGCGGTGGCGACAGCTCCTACGAGCAGTACTTC. The rearrangement links TRBV9 to TRBJ2-7; a possible D gene is TRBD1 (5 bases). Germline values: CDR1 SGDLS, CDR2 YYNGEE. V shed 3 bases and J shed 0 bases, with 10 bases lying between them. The CDR3 runs to 14 residues.

This chain links TRBV30 with TRBJ2-7, with TRBD2 identical over 7 bases. The CDR3 is 15 amino acids. V was clipped by 2 bases and J by 4 bases; unmatched bases: 11. CDR1 is GTSNPN, CDR2 SVGIG, per germline (reference sequence). The CDR3 here is CAWSSRGLPDYEQYF. CDR3 sequence (DNA): TGTGCCTGGAGTTCTAGGGGACTACCAGATTACGAGCAGTACTTC.

V usage is TRBV28 and J usage is TRBJ2-7; 7 nucleotides line up with TRBD2. V trimming: 8 bases; J trimming: 0 bases; junction bases outside the gene matches: 1. Germline-derived CDR1 and CDR2 are MDHEN and SYDVKM. The CDR3 is 12 residues long. CDR3 sequence reads: CASGRDSYEQYF. The CDR3 DNA reads TGTGCCAGCGGGAGGGACTCCTACGAGCAGTACTTC.

This chain connects TRBV29-1 to TRBJ2-1; tentatively, D is TRBD2 (6 bases). Trimming cost V 4 bases and J 4 bases, with 11 bases left between them. CDR1 and CDR2 from the germline V gene are SQVTM and ANQGSEA. This CDR3 has 13 residues. The CDR3, as DNA: TGCAGCGTTGGGCGGGGTATGTACAATGAGCAGTTCTTC. This translates into CSVGRGMYNEQFF.

The chain links TRBV27 to TRBJ1-6; the match to TRBD1 covers 9 bases. The germline gives CDR1 MNHEY, CDR2 SMNVEV (reference sequence). V trimming: 7 bases; J trimming: 6 bases; junction bases outside the gene matches: 7. CDR3 length: 15 residues. CDR3: CASKTRDRVNSPLHF. CDR3 bases: TGTGCCAGCAAGACGAGGGACAGGGTTAATTCACCCCTCCACTTT.

The chain has TRBV3-1 (or the pseudogene TRBV3-2) and TRBJ2-3, with D unclear. CDR1 LGHDT and CDR2 YNNKEL come from the germline V gene (reference sequence). This CDR3 spans 14 amino acids. Trimming stripped 0 bases from V and 4 bases from J, with 8 bases between. The CDR3: CASSQDLVADTQYF. The CDR3 nucleotides read TGTGCCAGCAGCCAAGATCTCGTCGCAGATACGCAGTATTTT.

This rearrangement joins TRBV4-1 to TRBJ2-7, with TRBD2 matching 16 bases. CDR3 size: 15 residues. The junction had 2 bases not matched to a gene; V was cut back by 3 bases and J by 6 bases. Per the germline V gene, CDR1 is MGHRA and CDR2 is YSYEKL. CDR3 DNA: TGCGCCAGCAGCCAGGGACTAGCGGGAGGGGGCGAGCAGTACTTC. It encodes CASSQGLAGGGEQYF.

The chain carries TRBV11-2 and TRBJ1-5, with a weak D call TRBD1 (6 bases). V was trimmed by 3 bases and J by 4 bases, leaving 10 bases between them. Germline V gene data show CDR1 as SGHAT and CDR2 as FQNNGV. The CDR3 contains 14 residues. The DNA of the CDR3 is TGTGCCAGCAGCTTTACAGGGTCAAATCAGCCCCAGCATTTT. This sequence encodes CASSFTGSNQPQHF.

The gene calls are TRBV9 and TRBJ2-7; a weak D match, TRBD2 (6 bases). This CDR3 has 15 residues. Trimming cost V 0 bases and J 2 bases, with 12 bases left between them. Per germline, CDR1 SGDLS and CDR2 YYNGEE. In DNA, the CDR3 is TGTGCCAGCAGCGTAGGTGGAGGGAGAACCTACGAGCAGTACTTC. It specifies CASSVGGGRTYEQYF.

Only a few counts were recorded for this clone. The rearrangement joins TRBV6-5 to TRBJ1-6; 7 bases match TRBD1. CDR1 is MNHEY, CDR2 SVGAGI, per germline. CDR3 size: 14 residues. The V gene end was trimmed by 6 bases and the J gene end by 8 bases; junction bases not matched to a gene: 7. The CDR3 region is CASSFGTGDSPLHF. The CDR3 region has the DNA TGTGCCAGCAGCTTCGGCACAGGGGATTCACCCCTCCACTTT.

The chain recombines TRBV7-2 with TRBJ2-7; D uncertain. Trimming stripped 5 bases from V and 1 base from J, with 6 bases between. Germline V gene sequence: CDR1 SGHTA, CDR2 FQGNSA. The length of the CDR3 is 12 residues. The CDR3: CASSLNSYEQYF. CDR3 coding DNA: TGTGCCAGCAGCCTTAATTCCTACGAGCAGTACTTC.

The rearrangement uses TRBV15 and TRBJ1-1, with D possibly matching TRBD1 (5 bases). CDR3 length: 13 amino acids. Germline V gene lookup returns CDR1 LNHNV and CDR2 YYDKDF (reference sequence). The V end lost 3 bases, the J end lost 6 bases, and 11 bases lay between the germline ends. The CDR3 is CATSRDTTAEAFF. The CDR3 DNA reads as TGTGCCACCAGCAGGGACACCACCGCTGAAGCTTTCTTT.

Remarks on this clone: The same CDR3 is also encoded by other DNA sequences in this sample. The genes are TRBV4-2 and TRBJ1-5; 10 bases line up with TRBD1. Germline V gene sequence: CDR1 LGHNA, CDR2 YNFKEQ. The CDR3 consists of 15 residues. J gave up 4 bases and V 0 bases, and 0 bases lay outside the gene matches. The CDR3 bases are TGTGCCAGCAGCCAAGAGGACAGGGGGAATCAGCCCCAGCATTTT. Amino acids: CASSQEDRGNQPQHF.

The DNA for the CDR3 is TGTGCCAGCAGCACGGGACTAGCGATCTACGAGCAGTACTTC. Translating it yields CASSTGLAIYEQYF. The chain recombines TRBV7-9 with TRBJ2-7; the match to TRBD2 covers 10 bases. The CDR3 has 14 residues. Germline assignment: CDR1 SEHNR and CDR2 FQNEAQ (reference sequence). V lost 5 bases to trimming and J lost 3 bases; unmatched junction nucleotides: 4.

On this clone itself: An end of the junction differs from the germline gene, which may be a read error. The rearrangement joins TRBV10-2 to TRBJ1-1; the D gene is possibly TRBD1 (6 bases). This CDR3 is 13 amino acids long. Germline CDR1 reads WSHSY; CDR2 reads SAAADI. The CDR3 reads CASNPGANPEAFF. The CDR3 DNA follows: TGCGCCAGCAACCCAGGGGCGAACCCTGAAGCTTTCTTT.